The 15 T cell receptor beta chains reported below all come from one sample, sequenced in a study of T cell responses to AZD1222 COVID-19 vaccine. Assay: immunoSEQ multiplex PCR; the TCRdb copy retains only in-frame clones and omits some. The data contain some 150,000 clones, under 95% of them singletons. The source material was peripheral blood, sampled on day 0 of AZD1222 vaccination. These receptors were collected from an adult in good health.

This chain uses TRBV27 with TRBJ2-3; D unresolved. CDR1 is MNHEY and CDR2 is SMNVEV in the germline V gene (reference sequence). This CDR3 spans 14 amino acids. V shed 2 bases and J shed 4 bases, with 10 bases lying between them. This CDR3 reads CASSLGPVSDTQYF. CDR3 DNA sequence: TGTGCCAGCAGTTTAGGGCCGGTTTCAGATACGCAGTATTTT.

The table lists this clone with a count of one. The chain couples TRBV10-3 to TRBJ1-2; no clear D. The CDR3 length is 14 residues. The V end lost 4 bases, the J end lost 6 bases, and 15 bases lay between the germline ends. In germline, CDR1 is ENHRY, CDR2 SYGVKD. CDR3 coding DNA: TGTGCCATCAGTGTCGAGAACATGGGCAATGGCTACACCTTC. Its translation: CAISVENMGNGYTF.

V and J are TRBV7-9 and TRBJ1-4; no reliable D call. Germline CDR1 reads SEHNR; CDR2 reads FQNEAQ (reference sequence). Trimming removed 5 bases from V and 4 bases from J, with 20 bases in between. This CDR3 contains 17 residues. This CDR3 is CASSPTSRASLNEKLFF. Here the CDR3 DNA reads TGTGCCAGCAGCCCCACGTCTAGGGCCTCCCTTAATGAAAAACTGTTTTTT.

This chain joins TRBV6-1 and TRBJ2-2, with D unclear. The CDR3 covers 13 residues. Germline CDR1 and CDR2: MNHNS and SASEGT. V shed 1 base and J shed 9 bases, with 9 bases lying between them. DNA of the CDR3: TGTGCCAGCAGTGAAGGTGTGGGAAGGGAGCTGTTTTTT. It yields the protein CASSEGVGRELFF.

This clone was observed once. V is TRBV5-1 and J is TRBJ2-7; TRBD2 matches at 13 bases. The V gene's germline CDR1 is SGHRS and CDR2 YFSETQ. The CDR3 sequence is 16 residues long. J gave up 2 bases and V 1 base, and 3 bases lay outside the gene matches. CDR3 nucleotide sequence: TGCGCCAGCAGCTTGAAGGGGACTAGCGGGGCCTACGAGCAGTACTTC. It encodes CASSLKGTSGAYEQYF.

This chain links TRBV15 with TRBJ2-7, with 8 bases that match TRBD1. The CDR3 has 14 amino acids. CDR1 and CDR2 from the germline V gene are LNHNV and YYDKDF (reference sequence). V gave up 4 bases and J gave up 7 bases; unmatched junction bases: 9. CDR3 loop: CATSIGQGSEEQYF. CDR3 DNA: TGTGCCACCAGCATCGGACAGGGTTCGGAGGAGCAGTACTTC.

The chain uses TRBV7-3 and TRBJ2-1; 7 bases agree with TRBD2. V shed 1 base and J 2 bases; nucleotides not matched to a gene: 2. CDR3 length: 15 amino acids. Germline CDR1 is SGHTA and CDR2 is FQGTGA. CDR3 sequence (DNA): TGTGCCAGCAGCTTAATGGCGGGAGCCTACAATGAGCAGTTCTTC. Translated: CASSLMAGAYNEQFF. The full variable domain, in which reference TRBV7-3 and TRBJ2-1 provide the parts outside the CDR3, is GAGVSQTPSNKVTEKGKYVELRCDPISGHTALYWYRQSLGQGPEFLIYFQGTGAADDSGLPNDRFFAVRPEGSVSTLKIQRTERGDSAVYLCASSLMAGAYNEQFFGPGTRLTVL.

The V gene is TRBV7-9, the J gene TRBJ2-3; 7 bases align to TRBD2. Germline V lookup: CDR1 SEHNR, CDR2 FQNEAQ (reference sequence). CDR3 length equals 13 residues. Here the CDR3 reads CAKTGTNTDTQYF. CDR3 nucleotide sequence: TGTGCTAAGACCGGGACTAACACAGATACGCAGTATTTT.

The rearrangement uses TRBV5-1 and TRBJ2-7, with D perhaps given as TRBD1 or TRBD2 (5 bases each). With 0 bases removed from V and 6 bases from J, the gap between germline ends came to 7 bases. Germline V lookup: CDR1 SGHRS, CDR2 YFSETQ. This CDR3 region has 12 residues. The CDR3 loop is CASSLGGREQYF. CDR3 nucleotides: TGCGCCAGCAGCTTGGGGGGACGCGAGCAGTACTTC.

As for this clone: Other DNA variants within this sample encode the same CDR3. The V and J genes are TRBV18 and TRBJ2-3; 7 bases align to TRBD1. Trimming cost V 0 bases and J 3 bases; bases outside gene matches: 0. The CDR3 is 14 amino acids. Germline loops: CDR1 KGHSH, CDR2 LQKENI. CDR3 sequence (DNA): TGTGCCAGCTCACCACCCAGGGGGACAGATACGCAGTATTTT. Translated, it gives CASSPPRGTDTQYF.

This clone was seen a single time. This chain connects TRBV18 to TRBJ1-4; 7 bases are shared with TRBD1. CDR3 length: 16 residues. J was trimmed by 7 bases and V by 2 bases; bases with no gene match: 10. The germline V gene encodes CDR1 KGHSH and CDR2 LQKENI. DNA of the CDR3: TGTGCCAGCTCACCAAAAGGGGGCGGGCGGAGTGAAAAACTGTTTTTT. As protein: CASSPKGGGRSEKLFF.

This sequence joins TRBV6-5 and TRBJ1-4, with a tentative D call TRBD1 (6 bases). The CDR3 is 14 residues long. Germline CDR1 is MNHEY and CDR2 is SVGAGI. Trimming removed 4 bases from V and 8 bases from J, with 14 bases in between. Here the CDR3 reads CASSSQGRQEKLFF. CDR3 DNA sequence: TGTGCCAGCAGTTCACAGGGCCGGCAGGAAAAACTGTTTTTT.

CDR3 sequence: CSVLGQGGGPEQYF. The CDR3 DNA sequence: TGCAGCGTGCTCGGCCAGGGGGGTGGTCCAGAGCAGTACTTC. The chain has TRBV29-1 and TRBJ2-7; tentative D call: TRBD1 (7 bases). Trimming removed 6 bases at V and 7 bases at J, with 22 bases between. Germline V CDR1 and CDR2: SQVTM, ANQGSEA. The CDR3 extends over 14 amino acids.

The V gene is TRBV6-1, the J gene TRBJ2-7; 9 positions agree with TRBD1. CDR1 MNHNS and CDR2 SASEGT come from the germline V gene. The CDR3 totals 16 residues. The V segment lost 2 bases and the J segment 2 bases; nucleotides outside the gene matches: 7. CDR3 sequence: CASSEYYRDRAYEQYF. DNA for the CDR3: TGTGCCAGCAGTGAATACTACCGGGACAGGGCCTACGAGCAGTACTTC.

The chain joins TRBV2 to TRBJ1-1; 7 positions agree with TRBD1. The germline V gene encodes CDR1 SNHLY and CDR2 FYNNEI. This CDR3 region has 15 residues. The V gene end was trimmed by 1 base and the J gene end by 10 bases; junction bases not matched to a gene: 12. In DNA, the CDR3 is TGTGCCAGCAGTGAAGTTAGGAGGGGGCGTAAAGGAGCTTTCTTT. As protein: CASSEVRRGRKGAFF.